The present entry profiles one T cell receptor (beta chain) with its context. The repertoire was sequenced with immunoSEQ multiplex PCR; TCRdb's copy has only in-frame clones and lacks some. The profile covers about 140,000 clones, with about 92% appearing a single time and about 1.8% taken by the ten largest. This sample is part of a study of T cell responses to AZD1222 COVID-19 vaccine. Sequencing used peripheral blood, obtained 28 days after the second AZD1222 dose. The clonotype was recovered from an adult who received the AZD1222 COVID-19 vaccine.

The CDR3 bases are TGCGCCAGCAGCTTGAGCAGCAATCAGCCCCAGCATTTT. It codes for CASSLSSNQPQHF. This chain joins TRBV5-1 and TRBJ1-5; D gene ambiguous. The CDR3 covers 13 residues. Germline V gene lookup returns CDR1 SGHRS and CDR2 YFSETQ. Trimming shortened V by 1 base and J by 1 base, and 3 bases separated the two germline ends. Filled out from reference TRBV5-1 and TRBJ1-5, the complete variable domain reads KAGVTQTPRYLIKTRGQQVTLSCSPISGHRSVSWYQQTPGQGLQFLFEYFSETQRNKGNFPGRFSGRQFSNSRSEMNVSTLELGDSALYLCASSLSSNQPQHFGDGTRLSIL.